This TCR beta chain derives from a study of T cell repertoires in cytomegalovirus infection. This clonotype was seen ten or more times. Its target is not known. TCRdb used MiXCR to reprocess the reads, holding one entry per CDR3 protein. Among about 830,000 distinct CDR3 sequences listed, roughly 33% were seen once. This TCR came from a human donor in good health (CMV status not recorded). Some clones in this sample may be carry-over from other donors' samples. Here the sequenced sample was cultured CD8+ T cells from PBMCs, taken from culture after CMV antigen stimulation.

The CDR3 sequence is CASSLNSGTGSYEQYF. The DNA of the CDR3 is TGTGCCAGCAGCCTGAATTCCGGGACCGGCTCCTACGAGCAGTACTTC. V gene TRBV7-8 combines with J gene TRBJ2-7; either TRBD1 or TRBD2 may fit D (5 bases each). V was cut by 5 bases and J by 0 bases, with 17 bases left in between. CDR1 is SGHVS and CDR2 is FQNEAQ in the germline V gene. The CDR3 has 16 residues.